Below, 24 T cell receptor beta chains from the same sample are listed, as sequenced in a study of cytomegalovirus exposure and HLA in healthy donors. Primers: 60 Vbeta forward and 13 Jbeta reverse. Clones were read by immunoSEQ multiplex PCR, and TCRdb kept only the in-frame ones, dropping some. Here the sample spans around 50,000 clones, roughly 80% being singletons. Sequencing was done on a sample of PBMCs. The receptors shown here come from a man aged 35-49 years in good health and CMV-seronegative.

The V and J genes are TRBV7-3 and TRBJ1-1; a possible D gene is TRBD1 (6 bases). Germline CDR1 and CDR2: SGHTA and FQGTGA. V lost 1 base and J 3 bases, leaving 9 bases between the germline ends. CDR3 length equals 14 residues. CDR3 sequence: CASSLNRADTEAFF. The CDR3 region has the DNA TGTGCCAGCAGCTTAAACAGGGCTGACACTGAAGCTTTCTTT.

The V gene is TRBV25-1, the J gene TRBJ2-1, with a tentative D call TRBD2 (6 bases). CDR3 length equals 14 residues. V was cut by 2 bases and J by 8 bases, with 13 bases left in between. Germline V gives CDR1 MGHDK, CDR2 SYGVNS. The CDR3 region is CASSEHSGPHEQFF. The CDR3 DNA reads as TGTGCCAGCAGTGAACATAGCGGCCCCCATGAGCAGTTCTTC.

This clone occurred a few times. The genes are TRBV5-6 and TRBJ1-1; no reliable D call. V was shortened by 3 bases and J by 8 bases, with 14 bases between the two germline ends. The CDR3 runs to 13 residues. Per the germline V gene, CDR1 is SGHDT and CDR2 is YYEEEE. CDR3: CASSSTRVEEAFF. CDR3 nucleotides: TGTGCCAGCAGCTCAACACGGGTGGAGGAAGCTTTCTTT. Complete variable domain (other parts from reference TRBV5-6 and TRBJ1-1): DAGVTQSPTHLIKTRGQQVTLRCSPKSGHDTVSWYQQALGQGPQFIFQYYEEEERQRGNFPDRFSGHQFPNYSSELNVNALLLGDSALYLCASSSTRVEEAFFGQGTRLTVV.

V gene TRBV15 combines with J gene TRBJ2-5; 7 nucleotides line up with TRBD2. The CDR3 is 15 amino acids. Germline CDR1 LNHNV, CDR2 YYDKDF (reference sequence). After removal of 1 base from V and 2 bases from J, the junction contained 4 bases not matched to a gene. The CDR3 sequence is CATSRAGTKQETQYF. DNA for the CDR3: TGTGCCACCAGCAGAGCTGGGACTAAACAAGAGACCCAGTACTTC.

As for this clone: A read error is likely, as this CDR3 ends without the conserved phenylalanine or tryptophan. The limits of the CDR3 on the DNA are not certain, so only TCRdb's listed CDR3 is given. The CDR3: CASSVLKSDLAA. This chain uses TRBV9 with TRBJ1-6. The CDR3 adds up to 12 amino acids, both ends counted. Germline CDR1 SGDLS, CDR2 YYNGEE.

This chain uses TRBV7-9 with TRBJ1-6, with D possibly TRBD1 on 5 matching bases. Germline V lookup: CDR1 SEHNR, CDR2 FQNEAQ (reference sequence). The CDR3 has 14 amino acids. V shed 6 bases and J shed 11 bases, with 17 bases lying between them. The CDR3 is CASSTWGGRAPLHF. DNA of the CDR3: TGTGCCAGCAGTACCTGGGGGGGAAGGGCACCCCTCCACTTT. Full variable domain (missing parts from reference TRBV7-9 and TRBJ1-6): DTGVSQNPRHKITKRGQNVTFRCDPISEHNRLYWYRQTLGQGPEFLTYFQNEAQLEKSRLLSDRFSAERPKGSFSTLEIQRTEQGDSAMYLCASSTWGGRAPLHFGNGTRLTVT.

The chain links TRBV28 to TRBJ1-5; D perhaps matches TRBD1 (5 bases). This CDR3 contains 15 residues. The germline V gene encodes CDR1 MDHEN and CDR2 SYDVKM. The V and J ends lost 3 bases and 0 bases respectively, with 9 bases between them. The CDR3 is CASSFFRDSNQPQHF. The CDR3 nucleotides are TGTGCCAGCAGTTTCTTCAGGGATAGCAATCAGCCCCAGCATTTT.

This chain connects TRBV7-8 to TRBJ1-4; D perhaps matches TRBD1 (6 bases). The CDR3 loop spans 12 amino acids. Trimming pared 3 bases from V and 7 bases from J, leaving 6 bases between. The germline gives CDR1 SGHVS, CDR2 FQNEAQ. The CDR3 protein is CASSFRGEKLFF. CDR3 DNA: TGTGCCAGCAGCTTCAGGGGTGAAAAACTGTTTTTT.

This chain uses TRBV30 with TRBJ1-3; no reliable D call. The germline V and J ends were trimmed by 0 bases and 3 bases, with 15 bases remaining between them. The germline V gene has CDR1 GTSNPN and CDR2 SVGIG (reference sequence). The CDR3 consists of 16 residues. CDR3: CAWSVPRHIDGNTIYF. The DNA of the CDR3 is TGTGCCTGGAGTGTACCTAGGCATATAGATGGAAACACCATATATTTT.

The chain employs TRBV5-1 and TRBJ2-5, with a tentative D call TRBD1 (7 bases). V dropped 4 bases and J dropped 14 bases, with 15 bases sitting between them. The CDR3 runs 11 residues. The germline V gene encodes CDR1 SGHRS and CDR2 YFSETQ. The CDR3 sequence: CASSMEGQLYF. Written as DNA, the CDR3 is TGCGCCAGCAGCATGGAGGGACAGCTTTACTTC.

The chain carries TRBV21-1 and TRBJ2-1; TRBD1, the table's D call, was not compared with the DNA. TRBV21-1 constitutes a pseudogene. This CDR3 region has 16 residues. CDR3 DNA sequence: TGTGCCAGCAACATAGATCTCCGGGACAACTACAATGAGCAGTTCTTC. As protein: CASNIDLRDNYNEQFF.

CDR3 sequence: CASSYRTGGKLFF. CDR3 nucleotide sequence: TGTGCCAGCAGTTACCGGACAGGGGGGAAACTGTTTTTT. J is TRBJ1-4 and V is TRBV27; TRBD1 agrees at 10 bases. With 4 bases clipped from V and 11 bases from J, the junction kept 4 bases outside the gene matches. CDR1 and CDR2 (germline): MNHEY, SMNVEV (reference sequence). The CDR3 contains 13 residues.

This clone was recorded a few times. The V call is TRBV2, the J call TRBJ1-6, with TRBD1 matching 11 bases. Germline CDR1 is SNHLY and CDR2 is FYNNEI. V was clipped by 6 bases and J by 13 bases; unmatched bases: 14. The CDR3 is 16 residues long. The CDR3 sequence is CASRDGTGGLLGPLHF. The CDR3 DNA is TGTGCCAGCAGGGACGGGACAGGGGGTCTGTTAGGGCCCCTCCACTTT.

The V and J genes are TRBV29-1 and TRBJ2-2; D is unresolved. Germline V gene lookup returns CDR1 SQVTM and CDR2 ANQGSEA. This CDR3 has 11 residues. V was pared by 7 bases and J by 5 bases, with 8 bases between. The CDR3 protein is CSADFTGELFF. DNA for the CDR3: TGCAGCGCCGACTTTACCGGGGAGCTGTTTTTT.

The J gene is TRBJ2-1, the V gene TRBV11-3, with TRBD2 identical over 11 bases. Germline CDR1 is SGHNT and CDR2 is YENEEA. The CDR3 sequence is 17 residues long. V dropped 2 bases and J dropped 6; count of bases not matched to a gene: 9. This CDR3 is CASSLSVAGGDLNEQFF. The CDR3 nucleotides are TGTGCCAGCAGCTTATCAGTAGCGGGGGGGGATCTCAATGAGCAGTTCTTC.

CDR3 residues: CASSYAQGLKHTQYF. The CDR3 DNA sequence: TGTGCCAGCAGTTACGCTCAGGGTTTGAAGCATACGCAGTATTTT. This rearrangement joins TRBV6-5 to TRBJ2-3; TRBD1 might be the D (5 bases). The V end lost 2 bases, the J end lost 7 bases, and 16 bases lay between the germline ends. This CDR3 has 15 residues. CDR1 and CDR2 (germline): MNHEY, SVGAGI.

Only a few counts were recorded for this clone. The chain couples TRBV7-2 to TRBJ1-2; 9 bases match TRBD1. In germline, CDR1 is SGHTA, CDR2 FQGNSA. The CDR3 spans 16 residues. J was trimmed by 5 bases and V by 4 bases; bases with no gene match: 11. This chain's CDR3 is CASSSSRAGTGYGYTF. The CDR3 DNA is TGTGCCAGCAGCTCTAGTCGAGCCGGGACAGGGTATGGCTACACCTTC. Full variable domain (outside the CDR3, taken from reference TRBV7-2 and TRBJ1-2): GAGVSQSPSNKVTEKGKDVELRCDPISGHTALYWYRQSLGQGLEFLIYFQGNSAPDKSGLPSDRFSAERTGGSVSTLTIQRTQQEDSAVYLCASSSSRAGTGYGYTFGSGTRLTVV.

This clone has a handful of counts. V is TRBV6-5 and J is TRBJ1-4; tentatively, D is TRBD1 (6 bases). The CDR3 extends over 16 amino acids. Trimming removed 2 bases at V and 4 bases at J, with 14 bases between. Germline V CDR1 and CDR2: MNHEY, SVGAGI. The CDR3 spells CASSYRGDILNEKLFF. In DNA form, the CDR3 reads TGTGCCAGCAGTTACAGAGGGGACATTCTTAATGAAAAACTGTTTTTT.

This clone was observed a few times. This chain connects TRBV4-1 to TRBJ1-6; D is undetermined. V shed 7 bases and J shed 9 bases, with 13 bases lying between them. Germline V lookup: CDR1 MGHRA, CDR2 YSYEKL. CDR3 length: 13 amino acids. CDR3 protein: CASTAAGASPLHF. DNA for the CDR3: TGCGCCAGCACCGCGGCCGGAGCTTCACCCCTCCACTTT.

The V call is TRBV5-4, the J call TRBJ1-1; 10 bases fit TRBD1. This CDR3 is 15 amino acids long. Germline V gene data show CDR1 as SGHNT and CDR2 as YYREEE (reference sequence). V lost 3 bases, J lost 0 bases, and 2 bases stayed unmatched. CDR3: CASSWTGGMNTEAFF. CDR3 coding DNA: TGTGCCAGCAGCTGGACAGGGGGAATGAACACTGAAGCTTTCTTT.

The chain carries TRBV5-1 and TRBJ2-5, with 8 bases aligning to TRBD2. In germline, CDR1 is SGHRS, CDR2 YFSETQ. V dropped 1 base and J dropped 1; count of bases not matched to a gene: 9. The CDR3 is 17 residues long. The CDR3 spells CASSLSIVAGPQETQYF. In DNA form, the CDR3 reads TGCGCCAGCAGCTTGAGTATCGTAGCGGGGCCCCAAGAGACCCAGTACTTC.

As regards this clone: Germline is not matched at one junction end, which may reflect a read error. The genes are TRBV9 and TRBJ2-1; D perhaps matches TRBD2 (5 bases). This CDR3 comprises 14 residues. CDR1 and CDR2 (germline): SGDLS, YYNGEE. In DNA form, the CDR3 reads TGTGCCAGCAGCATACTAGGGTCCTTCAATGAGCAGTTCTTC. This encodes CASSILGSFNEQFF.

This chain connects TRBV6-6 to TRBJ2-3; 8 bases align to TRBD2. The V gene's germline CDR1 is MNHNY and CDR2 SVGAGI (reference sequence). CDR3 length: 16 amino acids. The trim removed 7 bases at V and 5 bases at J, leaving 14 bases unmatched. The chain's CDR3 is CASKIAGPEGVDTQYF. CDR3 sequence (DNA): TGTGCCAGCAAAATAGCGGGACCTGAGGGAGTAGATACGCAGTATTTT.

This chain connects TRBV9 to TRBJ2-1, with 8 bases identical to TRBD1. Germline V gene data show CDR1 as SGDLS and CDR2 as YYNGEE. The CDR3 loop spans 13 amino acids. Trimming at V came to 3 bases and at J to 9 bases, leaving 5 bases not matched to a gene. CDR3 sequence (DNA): TGTGCCAGCAGCGCGGACAGGGCAACTGAGCAGTTCTTC. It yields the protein CASSADRATEQFF.